Presented here are 3 T cell receptor beta chains from one specimen sequenced in a study of blood T cells in healthy people across ages. A J-beta primer mix and a sample-barcoded 5' primer were used in a second PCR of roughly 6 to 11 cycles. Each CDR3 protein gets one entry after TCRdb re-called the 5' RACE reads with MiXCR. The data hold 710,000 or so distinct CDR3 sequences, with roughly 30% observed a single time. The specimen was blood. Receptors were obtained from a woman aged 80 or over in good health.

Note on this clonotype: Being one base from a much bigger clone, this may be a read error. The chain carries TRBV11-2 and TRBJ2-1, with 9 positions matching TRBD2. CDR3 size: 15 residues. Germline CDR1 SGHAT, CDR2 FQNNGV. The ends lost 5 bases at V and 4 bases at J; junction bases unmatched: 6. DNA of the CDR3: TGTGCCAGCAGCCATATAGCGGGGGAATACAATGAGCAGTTCTTC. This encodes CASSHIAGEYNEQFF.

This clonotype was observed at least ten times. The chain carries TRBV6-5 and TRBJ2-1; 9 positions agree with TRBD2. The CDR3 has 18 residues. In germline, CDR1 is MNHEY, CDR2 SVGAGI. J was trimmed by 0 bases and V by 6 bases; bases with no gene match: 12. The CDR3 DNA follows: TGTGCCAGCAGACGGAGCGGGGGGTCGCTCTCCTCCTACAATGAGCAGTTCTTC. Translated, it gives CASRRSGGSLSSYNEQFF.

The table lists this clonotype with a few counts. This may be a read error: a much more frequent sequence differs by one nucleotide. The chain combines TRBV20-1 with TRBJ2-1; tentative D call: TRBD2 (6 bases). The J call may be incorrect, as the DNA end agrees better with TRBJ2-7. There are 15 residues in the CDR3. Germline V CDR1 and CDR2: DFQATT, SNEGSKA (reference sequence). CDR3 in amino acids: CSARAGTDSYNEQYF. The CDR3 DNA reads TGCAGTGCTAGGGCCGGGACTGACTCCTACAATGAGCAGTACTTC.